This TCR beta chain was retrieved from a study of T-cell reconstitution after alpha-beta-depleted transplantation in children. The CDR3 loop spans 13 amino acids. CDR1 is SQVTM and CDR2 is ANQGSEA in the germline V gene. Germline trimming cut 6 bases from V and 4 bases from J; bases unmatched to any gene: 6. Construction of the TCRbeta library involved unique molecular identifiers. One entry per CDR3 protein results from TCRdb running MiXCR on the PCR reads. The sample holds some 500,000 distinct CDR3 sequences, about a sixth seen once. The sequence derives from a human donor who donated a stem cell graft to a child with acute lymphoblastic leukemia. The source material was PBMCs from the stem cell graft donor, sampled from the stem cell graft. The V gene is TRBV29-1, the J gene TRBJ2-3, with 8 bases matching TRBD2. CDR3 protein: CSVPGLVSDTQYF. The CDR3 region has the DNA TGCAGCGTACCGGGACTAGTGTCAGATACGCAGTATTTT.